One T cell receptor beta chain is described in this entry. This sample is part of a study of T cell changes during pregnancy in multiple sclerosis. The repertoire was sequenced with immunoSEQ multiplex PCR; TCRdb's copy has only in-frame clones and lacks some. The table shows about 64,000 clones, with approximately 90% occurring only once. The sequencing here drew on peripheral blood, taken in the second trimester of pregnancy. This TCR came from a female donor with multiple sclerosis, enrolled in a pregnancy study.

The CDR3 sequence: CASSRAQDTDTQYF. CDR3 sequence (DNA): TGTGCCAGCTCGAGAGCACAGGACACAGATACGCAGTATTTT. The chain links TRBV7-9 to TRBJ2-3, with a tentative D call TRBD1 (5 bases). Germline loops: CDR1 SEHNR, CDR2 FQNEAQ (reference sequence). The CDR3 spans 14 residues. V lost 8 bases, J lost 2 bases, and 14 bases lay in between.